The 22 T cell receptor beta chains given below trace back to one sample, sequenced in a study of read filtering for tumor transcriptome and immune sequencing. From 400 to 450 ng of RNA, a library with molecular barcoded alpha/delta and beta/gamma adaptors was made. TCRdb itself ran the reads through MiXCR, one entry per CDR3 protein. The sample has 90,000 to 95,000 distinct CDR3 sequences; roughly a fifth are singletons. Specimen: a population of CD138-negative cells sorted from bone marrow. These receptors came from a donor older than 35 with multiple myeloma.

Regarding this clonotype: A much more abundant neighbour one base away suggests this may be a read error. This rearrangement joins TRBV28 to TRBJ2-7; D ambiguous. The CDR3 runs to 13 residues. Per the germline V gene, CDR1 is MDHEN and CDR2 is SYDVKM. CDR3 DNA: TGTGCCAGCACCCCTAGTATCGCCTACGGGCAGTACTTC. Translating it yields CASTPSIAYGQYF. Full variable domain (rest looked up from reference TRBV28 and TRBJ2-7): DVKVTQSSRYLVKRTGEKVFLECVQDMDHENMFWYRQDPGLGLRLIYFSYDVKMKEKGDIPEGYSVSREKKERFSLILESASTNQTSMYLCASTPSIAYGQYFGPGTRLTVT.

This clonotype was seen only a few times. The CDR3 region has the DNA TGCGCCAGCAGTCGTAGGATTAATGAAAAACTGTTTTTT. Translating gives CASSRRINEKLFF. The chain has TRBV4-1 and TRBJ1-4; D unresolved. The CDR3 loop spans 13 amino acids. Trimming took 6 bases from V and 4 from J, leaving 9 bases between them. The germline V gene has CDR1 MGHRA and CDR2 YSYEKL.

This clonotype was seen ten or more times. The V call is TRBV11-2, the J call TRBJ1-1; D is ambiguous. The CDR3 has 11 residues. V was clipped by 5 bases and J by 12 bases, with 13 bases between them. Germline CDR1 reads SGHAT; CDR2 reads FQNNGV. The CDR3 sequence is CASSRPGRPFF. In nucleotides, the CDR3 is TGTGCCAGCAGCCGACCTGGGCGGCCTTTCTTT.

A note on this clonotype: This may come from a read error, since a much larger clone is one base off. The final CDR3 position lacks the conserved phenylalanine or tryptophan, pointing to a likely read error. V and J are TRBV6-6 and TRBJ1-1; D is unresolved. The CDR3 is made up of 13 amino acids. The V end lost 7 bases, the J end lost 3 bases, and 12 bases lay between the germline ends. Germline assignment: CDR1 MNHNY and CDR2 SVGAGI (reference sequence). CDR3 sequence: CASNLRFDTEAFL. The CDR3 DNA reads as TGTGCCAGCAACTTACGCTTCGACACTGAAGCTTTCCTT.

This clonotype was recorded at least ten times. This chain connects TRBV5-1 to TRBJ1-1; D might be TRBD1 (5 bases). V lost 5 bases and J 1 base, leaving 9 bases between the germline ends. Germline CDR1 is SGHRS and CDR2 is YFSETQ. CDR3 length equals 13 residues. The CDR3 DNA sequence: TGCGCCAGCAGTCGACAGTCGAACACTGAAGCTTTCTTT. This translates into CASSRQSNTEAFF. Full variable domain (remainder filled in from reference TRBV5-1 and TRBJ1-1): KAGVTQTPRYLIKTRGQQVTLSCSPISGHRSVSWYQQTPGQGLQFLFEYFSETQRNKGNFPGRFSGRQFSNSRSEMNVSTLELGDSALYLCASSRQSNTEAFFGQGTRLTVV.

The sample holds a few counts of this clonotype. V is TRBV5-1 and J is TRBJ2-2; D may match TRBD1 or TRBD2 (6 bases each). Trimming pared 3 bases from V and 2 bases from J, leaving 14 bases between. Germline values: CDR1 SGHRS, CDR2 YFSETQ. The CDR3 contains 16 residues. The CDR3 loop reads CASSSTGRSNTGELFF. The DNA for the CDR3 is TGCGCCAGCAGCTCCACAGGGAGGTCTAACACCGGGGAGCTGTTTTTT.

This clonotype was detected many times. The chain has TRBV20-1 and TRBJ1-1; 8 nucleotides agree with TRBD1. The CDR3 spans 13 residues. Germline V gene sequence: CDR1 DFQATT, CDR2 SNEGSKA (reference sequence). The V segment lost 6 bases and the J segment 0 bases; nucleotides outside the gene matches: 3. CDR3 DNA: TGCAGTGCCCAGGGGGCGATGAACACTGAAGCTTTCTTT. This codes for CSAQGAMNTEAFF.

The sample holds many counts of this clonotype. The chain uses TRBV7-9 and TRBJ2-1, with a weak D call TRBD2 (6 bases). Germline V gene data show CDR1 as SEHNR and CDR2 as FQNEAQ (reference sequence). Deletions cut 0 bases from V and 5 bases from J, with 14 bases between. This CDR3 has 16 residues. CDR3 nucleotides: TGTGCCAGCAGCTTAGCTTGGAGGGCCCCCCACAATGAGCAGTTCTTC. This translates into CASSLAWRAPHNEQFF.

Many counts were recorded for this clonotype. The chain combines TRBV7-9 with TRBJ1-1, with D maybe TRBD1 (5 bases). The CDR3 has 14 amino acids. Germline assignment: CDR1 SEHNR and CDR2 FQNEAQ (reference sequence). The V and J ends lost 1 base and 2 bases respectively, with 8 bases between them. The CDR3 bases are TGTGCCAGCAGCTTAGGGGGGGGAAACACTGAAGCTTTCTTT. This translates into CASSLGGGNTEAFF.

A word on this clonotype: With a much larger clone just one base away, this may be a read error. The rearrangement uses TRBV7-9 and TRBJ2-2, with TRBD1 identical over 8 bases. From germline, CDR1 is SEHNR and CDR2 FQNEAQ (reference sequence). This CDR3 is 15 amino acids long. CDR3 DNA sequence: TGTGCCGGCAGCGTGGGACAGGCAATCACCGGGGAGCTGTTTTTT. This encodes CAGSVGQAITGELFF.

This clonotype was observed at least ten times. The chain combines TRBV20-1 with TRBJ2-2, with 9 nucleotides matching TRBD2. Per germline, CDR1 DFQATT and CDR2 SNEGSKA (reference sequence). The CDR3 extends over 15 amino acids. Trimming removed 3 bases from V and 8 bases from J; junction bases left unmatched: 10. The CDR3, as DNA: TGCAGTGCTAGCTCGCGGGGGGGCTCAGGAGGGGAGCTGTTTTTT. Translating gives CSASSRGGSGGELFF.

This clonotype was counted many times. The genes are TRBV29-1 and TRBJ2-1; 12 bases match TRBD2. The trim removed 2 bases at V and 4 bases at J, leaving 9 bases unmatched. The germline CDR1 and CDR2 sequences are SQVTM and ANQGSEA. This CDR3 region has 17 residues. The DNA for the CDR3 is TGCAGCGTTGAACTGCTACTAGCGGGGGGACCGTACAATGAGCAGTTCTTC. This translates into CSVELLLAGGPYNEQFF.

This clonotype was recorded many times. The rearrangement links TRBV29-1 to TRBJ1-4; D gene unclear. V was shortened by 2 bases and J by 8 bases, with 6 bases between the two germline ends. CDR1 and CDR2 (germline): SQVTM, ANQGSEA. The CDR3 consists of 11 residues. The CDR3 DNA is TGCAGCGTTGAAATCGTGGAAAAACTGTTTTTT. Encoded protein: CSVEIVEKLFF. Full variable domain (outside the CDR3, taken from reference TRBV29-1 and TRBJ1-4): SAVISQKPSRDICQRGTSLTIQCQVDSQVTMMFWYRQQPGQSLTLIATANQGSEATYESGFVIDKFPISRPNLTFSTLTVSNMSPEDSSIYLCSVEIVEKLFFGSGTQLSVL.

This clonotype came up many times. CDR3 region: CASSPTGTSYYGYTF. CDR3 in DNA: TGTGCCAGCAGTCCAACCGGGACATCTTACTATGGCTACACCTTC. The rearrangement links TRBV7-8 to TRBJ1-2; D is perhaps TRBD1 (6 bases). V was trimmed by 6 bases and J by 3 bases, leaving 17 bases between them. This CDR3 has 15 residues. In germline, CDR1 is SGHVS, CDR2 FQNEAQ.

This clonotype was detected many times. The V gene is TRBV5-1, the J gene TRBJ2-1; 7 bases line up with TRBD1. The germline CDR1 and CDR2 sequences are SGHRS and YFSETQ. The CDR3 contains 14 residues. Trimming removed 2 bases from V and 5 bases from J; junction bases left unmatched: 4. The CDR3 sequence is CASSLGDSHNEQFF. The DNA of the CDR3 is TGCGCCAGCAGCTTAGGGGACAGCCACAATGAGCAGTTCTTC.

The sample holds many counts of this clonotype. The J gene is TRBJ2-2, the V gene TRBV20-1; 11 nucleotides line up with TRBD2. V was pared by 5 bases and J by 8 bases, with 10 bases of the junction left unmatched. This CDR3 comprises 15 residues. Germline CDR1 and CDR2: DFQATT and SNEGSKA (reference sequence). This CDR3 is CSALSGGGLMGELFF. CDR3 DNA: TGCAGTGCTCTTAGCGGGGGGGGACTCATGGGGGAGCTGTTTTTT.

Regarding this clonotype: Given a much more abundant clone one base away, this may be a read error. The chain employs TRBV14 and TRBJ2-3; 7 bases are shared with TRBD2. The V gene end was trimmed by 6 bases and the J gene end by 8 bases; junction bases not matched to a gene: 5. Germline CDR1 reads SGHDN; CDR2 reads FVKESK. CDR3 length: 12 amino acids. The CDR3 region is CASSLAAGTQYF. In nucleotides, the CDR3 is TGTGCCAGCAGTCTAGCGGCTGGTACGCAGTATTTT.

At least ten counts were recorded for this clonotype. The chain combines TRBV29-1 with TRBJ2-3; TRBD1 aligns across 11 bases. V shed 6 bases, J shed 5 bases, and the junction held 7 bases outside the gene matches. From germline, CDR1 is SQVTM and CDR2 ANQGSEA. This CDR3 contains 14 residues. This CDR3 is CSVAGTGGRDTQYF. The DNA of the CDR3 is TGCAGCGTAGCCGGGACAGGGGGTAGAGATACGCAGTATTTT.

This clonotype was seen at least ten times. The CDR3 sequence: CASSALGQFQETQYF. The CDR3, as DNA: TGTGCCAGCAGCGCCCTAGGACAGTTCCAAGAGACCCAGTACTTC. This chain links TRBV9 with TRBJ2-5; the D gene is possibly TRBD1 (6 bases). The CDR3 consists of 15 residues. Germline values: CDR1 SGDLS, CDR2 YYNGEE. With 3 bases removed from V and 1 base from J, the gap between germline ends came to 13 bases.

On this clonotype itself: This may be a read error, as it is one base from a much larger clone. The chain's CDR3 is CSAAPGPGTTDTQHF. CDR3 coding DNA: TGCAGCGCCGCTCCTGGCCCCGGCACCACAGATACGCAGCATTTT. The chain carries TRBV29-1 and TRBJ2-3; D is undetermined. The DNA end lines up better with TRBJ1-5; the J call may be wrong. Germline values: CDR1 SQVTM, CDR2 ANQGSEA. This CDR3 spans 15 amino acids.

Concerning this clonotype itself: A clone one base away is much larger, so this may be a read error. This chain links TRBV10-3 with TRBJ2-3, with a tentative D call TRBD2 (7 bases). CDR1 is ENHRY, CDR2 SYGVKD, per germline. The CDR3 has 15 residues. V was clipped by 3 bases and J by 2 bases, with 12 bases between them. CDR3 coding DNA: TGTGCCATCAGTGATGGGGGGGGCCACACAGATACGCAGTATTTT. Encoded protein: CAISDGGGHTDTQYF.

This clonotype was seen at least ten times. This chain joins TRBV7-8 and TRBJ2-3; no definite D call. Trimming stripped 5 bases from V and 0 bases from J, with 9 bases between. Germline loops: CDR1 SGHVS, CDR2 FQNEAQ. This CDR3 has 14 residues. The CDR3 is CASSPPFSTDTQYF. The DNA for the CDR3 is TGTGCCAGCAGCCCTCCGTTTAGCACAGATACGCAGTATTTT.